This TCR beta chain emerged from a study of T cells and Merkel cell carcinoma outcomes. Study results and limitations: In Merkel cell carcinoma, repertoire and T-cell density reportedly predicted outcomes.

Generated by immunoSEQ multiplex PCR, the TCRdb table keeps only in-frame clones and is missing some. This table holds over 15,000 clones, 81% found once. The CDR3 spans 15 residues. Remarks on this clone: Antigen specificity is unknown.

The specimen sequenced was tumor tissue from Merkel cell carcinoma. The clonotype was recovered from a human donor with Merkel cell carcinoma. The rearrangement joins TRBV21-1 to TRBJ2-2; the table gives TRBD2 as D, unverified against the DNA. TRBV21-1 is annotated as a pseudogene. In DNA form, the CDR3 reads TGTGCCAGCAATACAGAGGGAGGGGGCACCGGGGAGCTGTTTTTT. Translating it yields CASNTEGGGTGELFF.